Below, one TCR beta chain is given with its context. The antigen remains undetermined. Just one base apart from a much larger clone, this may be a read error. Starting material of 500 to 600 ng total RNA yielded TCR beta cDNA via a constant-region primer. Generation of the TCR beta libraries relied on three nested multiplex PCR rounds using slightly modified ARM-PCR. The opening two PCR rounds, 10 cycles each, paired TRBV1-TRBV30 forward primers with a C-beta reverse primer. TCRdb processed the multiplex PCR reads anew with MiXCR; each CDR3 protein has one entry. The sample yields about 92,000 distinct CDR3 sequences, 55% to 75% seen once. The data were taken from a study of tumor-infiltrating lymphocytes in primary liver carcinoma. As for the study in general: Productive TCRbeta read yields ran from roughly 3.6 to 7.1 million per sample and were similar between tissues. Study outcomes and limitations: Significantly greater top-250-clone fractions characterized tumors relative to blood (p = 0.039).

This CDR3 comprises 15 residues. Germline V gene sequence: CDR1 SGHNT, CDR2 YYREEE (reference sequence). Co-extracting RNA and DNA was done with roughly 17-32 mg of unsorted bulk tissue as input. Patients had primary liver carcinoma treated by surgical resection. The patients, who had chronic HBV infection, were treatment-naive (untreated). The sequenced sample was tumor-adjacent normal liver tissue. This TCR was recovered from a man aged 35 to 55 with primary liver carcinoma and hepatitis B virus infection. V is TRBV5-4 and J is TRBJ1-1, with D possibly TRBD1 on 5 matching bases. The CDR3 DNA reads as TGTGCCGGCAGCACTTTTCAGGGATCGAACACTGAAGCTTTCTTT. It specifies CAGSTFQGSNTEAFF.